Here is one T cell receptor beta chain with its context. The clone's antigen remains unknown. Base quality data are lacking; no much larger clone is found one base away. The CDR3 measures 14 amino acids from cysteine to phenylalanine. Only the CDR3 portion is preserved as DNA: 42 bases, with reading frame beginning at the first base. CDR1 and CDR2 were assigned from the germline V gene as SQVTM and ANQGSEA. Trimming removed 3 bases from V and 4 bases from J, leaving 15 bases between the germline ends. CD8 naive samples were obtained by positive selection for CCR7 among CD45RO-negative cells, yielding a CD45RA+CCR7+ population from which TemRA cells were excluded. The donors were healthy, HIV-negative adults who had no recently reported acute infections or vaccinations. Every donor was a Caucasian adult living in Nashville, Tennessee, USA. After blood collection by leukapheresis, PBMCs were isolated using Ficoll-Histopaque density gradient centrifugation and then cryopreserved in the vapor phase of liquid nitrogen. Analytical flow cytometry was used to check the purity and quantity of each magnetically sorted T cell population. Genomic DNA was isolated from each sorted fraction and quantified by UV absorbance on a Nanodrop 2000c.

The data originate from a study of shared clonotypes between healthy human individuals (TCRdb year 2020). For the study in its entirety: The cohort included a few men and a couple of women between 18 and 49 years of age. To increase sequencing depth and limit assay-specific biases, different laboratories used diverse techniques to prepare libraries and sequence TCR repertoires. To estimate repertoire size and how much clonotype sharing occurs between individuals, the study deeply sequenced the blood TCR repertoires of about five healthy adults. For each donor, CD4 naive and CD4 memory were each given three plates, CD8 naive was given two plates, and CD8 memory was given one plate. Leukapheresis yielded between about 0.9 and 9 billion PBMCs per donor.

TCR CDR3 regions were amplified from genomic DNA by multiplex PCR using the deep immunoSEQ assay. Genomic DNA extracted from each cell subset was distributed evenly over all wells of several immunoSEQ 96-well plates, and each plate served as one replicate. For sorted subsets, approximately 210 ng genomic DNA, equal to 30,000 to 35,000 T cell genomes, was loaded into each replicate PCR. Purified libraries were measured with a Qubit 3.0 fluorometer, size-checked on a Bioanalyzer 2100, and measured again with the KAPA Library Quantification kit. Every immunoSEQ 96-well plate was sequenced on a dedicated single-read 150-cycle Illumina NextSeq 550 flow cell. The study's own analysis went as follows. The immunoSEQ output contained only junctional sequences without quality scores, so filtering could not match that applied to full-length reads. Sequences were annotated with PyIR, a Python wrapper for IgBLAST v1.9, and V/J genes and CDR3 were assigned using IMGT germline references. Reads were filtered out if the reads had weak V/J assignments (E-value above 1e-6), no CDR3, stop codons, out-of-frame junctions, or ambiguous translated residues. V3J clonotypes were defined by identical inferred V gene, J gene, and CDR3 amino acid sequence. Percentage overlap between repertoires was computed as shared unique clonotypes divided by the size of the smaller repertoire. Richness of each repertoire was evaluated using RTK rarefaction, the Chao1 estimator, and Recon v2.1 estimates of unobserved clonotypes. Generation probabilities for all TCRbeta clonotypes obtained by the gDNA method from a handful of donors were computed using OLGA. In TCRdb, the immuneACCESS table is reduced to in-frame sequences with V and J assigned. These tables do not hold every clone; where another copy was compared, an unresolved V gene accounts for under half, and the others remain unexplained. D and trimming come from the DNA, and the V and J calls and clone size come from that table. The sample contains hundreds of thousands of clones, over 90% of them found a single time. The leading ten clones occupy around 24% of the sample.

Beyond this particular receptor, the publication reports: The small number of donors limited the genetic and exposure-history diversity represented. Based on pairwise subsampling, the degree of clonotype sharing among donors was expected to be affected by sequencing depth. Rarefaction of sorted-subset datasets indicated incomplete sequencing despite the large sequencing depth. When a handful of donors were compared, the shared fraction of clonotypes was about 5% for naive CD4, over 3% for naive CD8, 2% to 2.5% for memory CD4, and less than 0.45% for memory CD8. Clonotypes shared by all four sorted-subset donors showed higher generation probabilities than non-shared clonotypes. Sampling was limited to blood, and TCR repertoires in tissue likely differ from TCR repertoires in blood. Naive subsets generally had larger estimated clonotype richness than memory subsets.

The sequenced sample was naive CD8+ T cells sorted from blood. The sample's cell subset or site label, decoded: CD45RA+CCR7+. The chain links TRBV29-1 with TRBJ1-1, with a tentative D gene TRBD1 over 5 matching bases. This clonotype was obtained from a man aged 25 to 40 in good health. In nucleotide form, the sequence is TGCAGCGTTGATCCGGACGGGGCGGGCACTGAAGCTTTCTTT. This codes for CSVDPDGAGTEAFF.